Listed below are T cell receptor beta chains from one sample, sequenced in a study of blood T cell repertoires in COVID-19. The method was immunoSEQ multiplex PCR; TCRdb's version includes in-frame clones alone and lacks a portion of them. The repertoire holds 120,000 or so clones, with approximately 74% as singletons. The sequencing sample was made of peripheral blood. Receptors were obtained from a man aged 60 to 75 with acute or convalescent COVID-19. CDR3s include the opening cysteine and the closing phenylalanine or tryptophan. A D gene is named only where the DNA matches it firmly. Clone size is given for some rows only: seen once, a few or many times, or a class if the clone is expanded.

d_gene	v_gene	j_gene	abundance	CDR3aa	CDR3nt
.	TRBV2	TRBJ2-3	.	CASSSLAKTDTQYF	TGTGCCAGCAGTTCACTAGCAAAAACAGATACGCAGTATTTT
.	TRBV30	TRBJ1-2	.	CAWSGFYGYTF	TGTGCCTGGTCGGGATTCTATGGCTACACCTTC
.	TRBV7-3	TRBJ1-2	.	CASSLAGGALWSYTF	TGTGCCAGCAGCTTGGCCGGAGGAGCCCTATGGAGCTACACCTTC
TRBD2	TRBV18	TRBJ2-1	.	CASSLAGGDYNEQFF	TGTGCCAGCTCCCTAGCGGGGGGTGACTACAATGAGCAGTTCTTC
.	TRBV30	TRBJ1-4	few	CAWSVQGSGEKLFF	TGTGCCTGGAGTGTACAAGGGAGCGGCGAAAAACTGTTTTTT
TRBD1	TRBV30	TRBJ2-7	many	CAWSGGTVDYEQYF	TGTGCCTGGAGTGGGGGGACAGTGGATTACGAGCAGTACTTC
.	TRBV2	TRBJ1-1	.	CASRRSTGYTEAFF	TGTGCCAGCAGAAGAAGTACAGGGTACACTGAAGCTTTCTTT
.	TRBV6-6	TRBJ1-5	.	CASSSAGGIQPQHF	TGTGCCAGCAGTTCAGCGGGCGGAATTCAGCCCCAGCATTTT
.	TRBV6-2/TRBV6-3	TRBJ1-2	few	CASSDSETFYGYTF	TGTGCCAGCAGTGACAGTGAGACCTTCTATGGCTACACCTTC
TRBD2	TRBV2	TRBJ2-7	few	CASSEMPSGVSYEQYF	TGTGCCAGCAGTGAAATGCCTAGCGGGGTCTCCTACGAGCAGTACTTC
.	TRBV6-1	TRBJ1-4	few	CASSEETGKIF	TGTGCCAGCAGTGAAGAAACAGGGAAAATTTTT
TRBD1	TRBV27	TRBJ1-2	.	CASRSQGRSDYGYTF	TGTGCCAGCAGGTCACAGGGGAGGAGCGACTATGGCTACACCTTC
TRBD1	TRBV20-1	TRBJ2-7	.	CSASKPTGTSYEQYF	TGCAGTGCTAGTAAGCCGACAGGGACGTCCTACGAGCAGTACTTC
TRBD1	TRBV10-2	TRBJ1-5	.	CASSRTGEGNQPQHF	TGCGCCAGCAGTCGGACAGGGGAAGGCAATCAGCCCCAGCATTTT
.	TRBV30	TRBJ1-2	.	CAFTTAGGNYGYTF	TGTGCCTTCACGACGGCCGGGGGGAACTATGGCTACACCTTC
TRBD1	TRBV6-5	TRBJ1-5	.	CASSYNNRGNQPQHF	TGTGCCAGCAGTTACAATAACAGGGGTAATCAGCCCCAGCATTTT
TRBD1	TRBV6-6	TRBJ1-2	.	CASSYGTGNYGYTF	TGTGCCAGCAGTTACGGGACAGGGAACTATGGCTACACCTTC
TRBD2	TRBV10-1	TRBJ2-1	.	CASSDAAGGYNEQFF	TGCGCCAGCAGTGATGCAGCGGGGGGCTACAATGAGCAGTTCTTC
TRBD1	TRBV15	TRBJ1-2	.	CATSRRDREDGYTF	TGTGCCACCAGCAGGCGGGACAGGGAGGATGGCTACACCTTC
TRBD1	TRBV18	TRBJ1-5	.	CASSTGQGARGQPQHF	TGTGCCAGCTCAACGGGACAGGGGGCCCGGGGGCAGCCCCAGCATTTT
.	TRBV27	TRBJ2-1	.	CASRLDVSADNEQFF	TGTGCCAGCAGGCTAGACGTATCGGCCGACAATGAGCAGTTCTTC
TRBD1	TRBV30	TRBJ2-7	.	CALWTGTGSYEQYF	TGTGCCTTATGGACAGGGACGGGATCCTACGAGCAGTACTTC
TRBD1	TRBV29-1	TRBJ2-1	.	CSVQGETRVSGEQFF	TGCAGCGTCCAGGGGGAAACACGCGTCAGTGGTGAGCAGTTCTTC
TRBD1	TRBV19	TRBJ1-5	.	CASSSDRANGQPQHF	TGTGCCAGTAGTTCAGACAGGGCTAATGGTCAGCCCCAGCATTTT
.	TRBV7-5	TRBJ1-5	.	CVKVGRDSDQPQHF	TGTGTCAAAGTCGGCCGGGACTCGGATCAGCCCCAGCATTTT
TRBD2	TRBV19	TRBJ2-3	.	CASSIISGGAADTQYF	TGTGCCAGTAGTATAATCAGCGGGGGGGCCGCAGATACGCAGTATTTT
.	TRBV1	TRBJ2-1	once	CTSSQALAGTYNEQFF	TGCACCAGCAGCCAAGCCCTAGCGGGGACTTACAATGAGCAGTTCTTC
TRBD1	TRBV6-6	TRBJ2-7	.	CASSYARQGARYEQYF	TGTGCCAGCAGTTACGCAAGACAGGGGGCGAGGTACGAGCAGTACTTC
.	TRBV5-4	TRBJ1-2	few	CASSFGRASGYTF	TGTGCCAGCAGCTTTGGCCGAGCGTCAGGCTACACCTTC
TRBD1	TRBV2	TRBJ2-1	.	CASSGQDSSYNEQFF	TGTGCCAGCAGCGGACAGGACAGCTCCTACAATGAGCAGTTCTTC
.	TRBV24-1	TRBJ1-4	.	CATEDSSNEKLFF	TGTGCCACCGAGGACAGTTCTAATGAAAAACTGTTTTTT
TRBD1	TRBV9	TRBJ1-1	.	CASSIHGQGNTEAFF	TGTGCCAGCAGCATACATGGACAGGGCAACACTGAAGCTTTCTTT
.	TRBV6-5	TRBJ1-1	.	CASVRVNTEAFF	TGTGCCAGCGTCAGGGTCAACACTGAAGCTTTCTTT
TRBD1	TRBV27	TRBJ2-7	.	CASSPTGGAAYEQYF	TGTGCCAGCAGTCCTACAGGGGGCGCAGCCTACGAGCAGTACTTC
TRBD1	TRBV4-1	TRBJ1-5	.	CASSQADRDHQPQHF	TGCGCCAGCAGCCAAGCAGACAGGGACCATCAGCCCCAGCATTTT
.	TRBV6-5	TRBJ2-7	.	CASSYSISLPGEQYF	TGTGCCAGCAGTTACTCGATTAGCTTACCGGGGGAGCAGTACTTC
.	TRBV6-5	TRBJ2-2	.	CAGDSDYTGELFF	TGTGCCGGTGACAGCGACTACACCGGGGAGCTGTTTTTT